This is a list of T cell receptor beta chains from one sample in a study of T cells after yellow fever vaccination. Each CDR3 protein is one row after TCRdb ran MiXCR on the 5' RACE reads. The table has about 230,000 distinct CDR3 sequences, roughly 6.2% seen once. The specimen was CD4+ T cells sorted from PBMCs, collected on the day of the yellow fever booster vaccination. The source is a man aged 25-45 years who received the YFV17D yellow fever vaccine. Both conserved end residues are part of each CDR3. Fields, in order: V gene, D gene, clone size, J gene, CDR3 DNA, CDR3 protein. The D gene is left open where the match is weak. Clone sizes are given selectively: once, few, many, or a class where the clone is expanded.

TRBV5-1	TRBD1	many	TRBJ2-5	TGCGCCAGCCAGACGGACAGGCATCGGTCAGAGACCCAGTACTTC	CASQTDRHRSETQYF
TRBV6-4	-	few	TRBJ2-7	TGTGCCAGCAGTTTTTTTCGGCAGAGCATCACCACCTACGAGCAGTACTTC	CASSFFRQSITTYEQYF
TRBV7-2	-	-	TRBJ2-7	TGTGCCAGCAGCCGGGACACCGTCTCCTACGAGCAGTACTTC	CASSRDTVSYEQYF
TRBV7-8	TRBD2	-	TRBJ2-7	TGTGCCAGCAGCCTCTGGGGGAGGGCCTTCGTGAACGAGCAGTACTTC	CASSLWGRAFVNEQYF
TRBV24-1	TRBD1	few	TRBJ1-1	TGTGCCACCAGAGACAGGGGGTGGACTGAAGCTTTCTTT	CATRDRGWTEAFF
TRBV12-3/TRBV12-4	-	few	TRBJ2-2	TGTGCCAGCAGTTTGGGGACCGCCAGAACCGGGGAGCTGTTTTTT	CASSLGTARTGELFF
TRBV6-2/TRBV6-3	-	few	TRBJ2-1	TGTGCCAGCAGTTCCCGGCGGACCAAGGACATCGATGAGCAGTTCTTC	CASSSRRTKDIDEQFF
TRBV7-2	TRBD2	many	TRBJ2-3	TGTGCCAGCAGCCTGGGACTAGGGGGGGCAGATACGCAGTATTTT	CASSLGLGGADTQYF
TRBV6-4	-	many	TRBJ1-1	TGTGCCAGCAGTGACAGGACGGGCACTGAAGCTTTCTTT	CASSDRTGTEAFF
TRBV5-5	-	many	TRBJ2-1	TGTGCCAGCAGCTTCGACTTAGCCCTCTCCTACAATGAGCAGTTCTTC	CASSFDLALSYNEQFF
TRBV7-2	-	few	TRBJ1-4	TGTGCCAGCAGCTTACAGGGCTGGGAAAAACTGTTTTTT	CASSLQGWEKLFF
TRBV19	-	-	TRBJ2-3	TGTGCCAGTAGTATAGCCCTCCTCGGGCATACGCAGTATTTT	CASSIALLGHTQYF
TRBV12-3/TRBV12-4	-	few	TRBJ2-1	TGTGCCAGCAGTTTAGTTGAGGGCTACAATGAGCAGTTCTTC	CASSLVEGYNEQFF
TRBV9	-	-	TRBJ2-1	TGTGCCAGCAGCGTAGCTGGGGGCAGGGAGCAGTTCTTC	CASSVAGGREQFF
TRBV7-6	-	-	TRBJ2-1	TGTGCCAGCAGCGCCGATTCCTCCTACAATGAGCAGTTCTTC	CASSADSSYNEQFF
TRBV20-1	TRBD1	-	TRBJ1-2	TGCAGTGCCCGGCGGGACAGGGGGCGCAGGGTTGGCTACACCTTC	CSARRDRGRRVGYTF
TRBV5-6	TRBD2	many	TRBJ2-1	TGTGCCAGCAGCCTATCGGCAGCGGGAGATTTCCACAATGAGCAGTTCTTC	CASSLSAAGDFHNEQFF
TRBV29-1	-	many	TRBJ2-4	TGCAGCGTTGAAAGGAGTAGCAAAAACATTCAGTACTTC	CSVERSSKNIQYF
TRBV7-2	TRBD2	-	TRBJ2-7	TGTGCCAGCAGCTTAATGCTAGCGGGAGGTCTACTGCGGGAGCAGTACTTC	CASSLMLAGGLLREQYF
TRBV29-1	-	-	TRBJ2-5	TGCAGCGTTGTGGACGGTGAGACCCAGTACTTC	CSVVDGETQYF
TRBV18	-	many	TRBJ2-7	TGTGCCAGCTCACCACCCGGGCAGGGGCAGCAGTACTTC	CASSPPGQGQQYF
TRBV5-1	TRBD2	many	TRBJ2-3	TGCGCCAGCAGAAGCGGGAGGGCCACAGATACGCAGTATTTT	CASRSGRATDTQYF
TRBV12-3/TRBV12-4	-	-	TRBJ2-3	TGTGCCAGCAGTTCCAGGGGGGCCTCAGATACGCAGTATTTT	CASSSRGASDTQYF
TRBV5-5	TRBD1	many	TRBJ2-5	TGTGCCAGCAGCTTTACAGGGGAAGAGACCCAGTACTTC	CASSFTGEETQYF
TRBV5-6	-	-	TRBJ2-3	TGTGCCAGCAGCTTGAGACGGGGATACACAGATACGCAGTATTTT	CASSLRRGYTDTQYF
TRBV7-2	-	many	TRBJ1-3	TGTGCCAGCAGCTTAGTCGCCAGTCGTGGAAACACCATATATTTT	CASSLVASRGNTIYF
TRBV5-4	TRBD2	-	TRBJ2-2	TGTGCCAGCAGCTTGGCTAGCGGGAGTCTCACCGGGGAGCTGTTTTTT	CASSLASGSLTGELFF
TRBV19	-	-	TRBJ2-3	TGTGCCAGTCTCGGGACTTACACAGATACGCAGTATTTT	CASLGTYTDTQYF
TRBV5-1	-	many	TRBJ2-7	TGCGCCAGCAGCCCCCCCAGCGCCGAGCAGTACTTC	CASSPPSAEQYF
TRBV7-2	-	few	TRBJ2-3	TGTGCCAGCAGCCCTACACTCACAGATACGCAGTATTTT	CASSPTLTDTQYF
TRBV18	-	-	TRBJ2-1	TGTGCCAGCTCACCACTTACTTCGAGCTCCTACAATGAGCAGTTCTTC	CASSPLTSSSYNEQFF
TRBV5-5	-	few	TRBJ2-1	TGTGCCAGCAGCTTAGATGCGGCGTCCTACAATGAGCAGTTCTTC	CASSLDAASYNEQFF
TRBV6-1	TRBD1	-	TRBJ2-1	TGTGCCAGCAGTACGCGCCGGACAGGGAATTCCAATGAGCAGTTCTTC	CASSTRRTGNSNEQFF
TRBV20-1	-	-	TRBJ1-5	TGCAGTGCTAGAGCTACAGGGTCAAATCAGCCCCAGCATTTT	CSARATGSNQPQHF
TRBV6-5	TRBD1	few	TRBJ2-4	TGTGCCAGCAGTTACTCGGTGTCGGGCAGGGGGGCCAAAAACATTCAGTACTTC	CASSYSVSGRGAKNIQYF
TRBV5-4	-	-	TRBJ2-3	TGTGCCAGCGGCCCTGGTAGCACAGATACGCAGTATTTT	CASGPGSTDTQYF
TRBV20-1	-	-	TRBJ1-6	TGCAGTGCTACCCCCGGGACAACAAATTCACCCCTCCACTTT	CSATPGTTNSPLHF
TRBV18	-	-	TRBJ2-1	TGTGCCAGCTCACCGCAGACCAACAATGAGCAGTTCTTC	CASSPQTNNEQFF
TRBV5-4	-	few	TRBJ2-3	TGTGCCAGCAGCCAGGACGGATCTAGCACAGATACGCAGTATTTT	CASSQDGSSTDTQYF
TRBV11-2	-	few	TRBJ2-2	TGTGCCAGCAGCCCCCAGATCACCGGGGAGCTGTTTTTT	CASSPQITGELFF
TRBV6-2/TRBV6-3	TRBD2	few	TRBJ2-1	TGTGCCAGCAGTTACCACTCTAGCGGGGCAACCTACAATGAGCAGTTCTTC	CASSYHSSGATYNEQFF
TRBV5-1	-	-	TRBJ2-6	TGCGCCAGCAGCTTGGCCGACAGGTTCTCTGGGGCCAACATCCTGACTTTC	CASSLADRFSGANILTF
TRBV6-2/TRBV6-3	-	many	TRBJ2-1	TGTGCCAGCAGAGTTAGGGCCGGGGACTCCTACAATGAGCAGTTCTTC	CASRVRAGDSYNEQFF
TRBV5-1	TRBD1	many	TRBJ2-7	TGCGCCAGCAGCTTGGAGGGGGCCAGCTCCTACGAGCAGTACTTC	CASSLEGASSYEQYF
TRBV12-3/TRBV12-4	-	many	TRBJ2-7	TGTGCCAGCAGCTCTGGACGGGCCGCCTACGAGCAGTACTTC	CASSSGRAAYEQYF
TRBV9	TRBD1	-	TRBJ1-6	TGTGCCAGCAGCGGAGCACCTTTGGCGACAGGGGCTTCACCCCTCCACTTT	CASSGAPLATGASPLHF